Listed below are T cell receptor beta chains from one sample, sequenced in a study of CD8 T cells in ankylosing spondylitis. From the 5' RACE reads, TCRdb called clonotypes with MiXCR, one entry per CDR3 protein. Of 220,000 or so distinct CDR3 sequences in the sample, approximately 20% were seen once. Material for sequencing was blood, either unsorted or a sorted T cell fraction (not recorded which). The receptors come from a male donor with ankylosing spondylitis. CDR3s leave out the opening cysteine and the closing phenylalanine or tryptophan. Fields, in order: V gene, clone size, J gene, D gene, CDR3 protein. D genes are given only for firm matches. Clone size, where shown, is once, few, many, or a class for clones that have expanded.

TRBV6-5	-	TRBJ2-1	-	ASSYSGGQEGQF
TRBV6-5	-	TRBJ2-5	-	ASSYLDAETQY
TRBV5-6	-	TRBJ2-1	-	ASSLGPPEQF
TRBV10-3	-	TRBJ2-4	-	AISEGQNIQY
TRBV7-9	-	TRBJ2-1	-	ASSVGVPPAGEQF
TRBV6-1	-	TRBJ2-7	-	ASSEVVPSSYEQY
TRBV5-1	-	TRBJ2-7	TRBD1	ASSLDRDREARY
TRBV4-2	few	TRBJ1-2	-	ASSSRTGYT
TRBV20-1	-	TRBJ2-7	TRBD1	SAYFRDRPYEQY
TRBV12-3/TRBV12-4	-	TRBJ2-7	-	ASSSSGSEQY
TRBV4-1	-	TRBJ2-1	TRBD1	ASSQPSGTGLREQF
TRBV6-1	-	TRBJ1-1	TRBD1	ASSDMRDRVDTEAF
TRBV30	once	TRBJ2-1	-	AWSADSYNEQF
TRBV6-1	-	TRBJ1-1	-	ASRRGAENTEAF
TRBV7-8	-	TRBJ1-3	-	ASSLESPKSSGNTIY
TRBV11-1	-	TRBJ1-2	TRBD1	ASSLHYGDRAQGYGYT
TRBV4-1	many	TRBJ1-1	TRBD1	ASSRGDSMNTEAF
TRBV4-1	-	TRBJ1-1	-	ASSQEWADTEAF
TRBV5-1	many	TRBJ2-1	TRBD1	ASSLRQGLDNEQF
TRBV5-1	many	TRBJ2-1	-	ASSFDSYNEQF
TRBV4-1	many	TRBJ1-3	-	ASSQGFGNTIY
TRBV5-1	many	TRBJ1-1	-	ASSLVQSDTEAF
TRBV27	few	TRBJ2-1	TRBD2	ASSPGLDFHNEQF